The 17 T cell receptor beta chains in this list originate from one sample, sequenced in a study of regulatory T cells in long-lasting Graves disease (dated by TCRdb to the early 2020s). Per the publication, the time point label means: newly diagnosed GD, antithyroid drugs for less than 3 months. RNA was extracted from PBMCs in TRIzol for both TCR sequencing and RNA sequencing. To prepare the library, multiplex PCR was applied. The listed sequencing device is Illumina HiSeq 4000. CDR3 regions were amplified by Arm-PCR with iRepertoire HTBI primers to construct TCR beta libraries. TCRdb applied fastp at Q25 and MiXCR to the public reads, then kept only in-frame beta chains. Rows with a matching CDR3 protein are joined into one entry that keeps the most common DNA and genes. Counted in this sample were about half a million distinct CDR3 sequences; around 12% of them appeared once. Roughly 8.9% of the sample is in the top ten clones.

These data also featured in a second study, about T cells in Graves' hyperthyroidism and ophthalmopathy.

The source material was peripheral blood mononuclear cells (PBMCs), sampled at new diagnosis, from a patient treated with antithyroid drugs. The receptors originated from a woman in her 30s with Graves disease. Donor details come from another sample of the same person, matched by shared clones.

This clonotype was seen a few times. The rearrangement joins TRBV6-2 or TRBV6-3 to TRBJ1-5, with D possibly TRBD1 on 6 matching bases. Trimming removed 5 bases from V and 2 bases from J, with 28 bases in between. Germline V gene data show CDR1 as MNHEY and CDR2 as SVGEGT. This CDR3 comprises 20 residues. The CDR3 DNA is TGTGCCAGCAGTGAAGCAGTTGGTCGGTGGGGGGCCAGGCGCAATCAGCCCCAGCATTTT. It yields the protein CASSEAVGRWGARRNQPQHF.

This clonotype has a count of ten or more. J is TRBJ1-2 and V is TRBV12-3 or TRBV12-4; perhaps TRBD1 as D (5 bases). The CDR3 has 13 residues. Trimming removed 4 bases at V and 8 bases at J, with 14 bases between. The CDR3 coding sequence is TGTGCCAGCAGTTGGGGCAGCGAATGGGGCTACACCTTC. Translating gives CASSWGSEWGYTF.

As for this clonotype: A much larger clone differs from this one at a single base, so this may be a read error. The V gene is TRBV19, the J gene TRBJ2-5; TRBD2 is a possible D gene (5 bases). Germline lookup yields CDR1 LNHDA and CDR2 SQIVND (reference sequence). The ends were cut back, 3 bases at V and 11 bases at J, with 25 bases in the middle. The CDR3 sequence is 16 residues long. The CDR3 region is CASSMVTVDSYNEQYF. CDR3 DNA sequence: TGTGCCAGTAGTATGGTTACAGTGGACTCCTACAATGAGCAGTACTTC. The whole variable domain, filled in from reference TRBV19 and TRBJ2-5, reads DGGITQSPKYLFRKEGQNVTLSCEQNLNHDAMYWYRQDPGQGLRLIYYSQIVNDFQKGDIAEGYSVSREKKESFPLTVTSAQKNPTAFYLCASSMVTVDSYNEQYFGPGTRLLVL.

In regard to this clonotype: Possible read error: a much larger clone is one base away. The chain combines TRBV3-1 with TRBJ2-5; D remains ambiguous. Germline V gives CDR1 LGHDT, CDR2 YNNKEL (reference sequence). CDR3 size: 14 residues. The CDR3 coding sequence is TGTGCCAGCAGCCGCCGAGCCGGCCAAGAGGCCCAGTACTTC. Translation: CASSRRAGQEAQYF.

This clonotype was recorded at least ten times. This sequence joins TRBV10-2 and TRBJ2-5; D ambiguous. V lost 6 bases to trimming and J lost 7 bases, with 12 bases between them. The CDR3 is 12 residues long. CDR1 and CDR2 (germline): WSHSY, SAAADI. For the CDR3, the DNA is TGCGCCAGCAGCGAGGATTTTGTGACCCAGTACTTC. Its translation is CASSEDFVTQYF.

This clonotype came up many times. The rearrangement joins TRBV19 to TRBJ2-3, with D possibly being TRBD1 (6 bases). V lost 1 base and J 5 bases, leaving 13 bases between the germline ends. This CDR3 has 15 residues. CDR1 LNHDA and CDR2 SQIVND come from the germline V gene (reference sequence). CDR3: CASSIAAGVGDTQYF. The DNA for the CDR3 is TGTGCCAGTAGTATAGCGGCAGGGGTTGGAGATACGCAGTATTTT.

The genes are TRBV28 and TRBJ2-7, with 7 bases aligning to TRBD1. The CDR3 loop spans 15 amino acids. J was trimmed by 4 bases and V by 2 bases; bases with no gene match: 8. Germline lookup yields CDR1 MDHEN and CDR2 SYDVKM. In nucleotides, the CDR3 is TGTGCCAGCAGTTTACGCCGGGACAGATCTTACGAGCAGTACTTC. Translating it yields CASSLRRDRSYEQYF.

As for this clonotype: A much bigger clone sits one base away, suggesting this may be a read error. The J gene is TRBJ2-7, the V gene TRBV4-3; D not certain. The J call may be in error: the DNA end matches TRBJ2-1 better. The CDR3 is made up of 15 amino acids. Germline CDR1 and CDR2: LGHNA and YSLEER. CDR3 in amino acids: CASSQEVETYNEQFF. CDR3 sequence (DNA): TGCGCCAGCAGCCAAGAGGTCGAAACCTACAATGAGCAGTTCTTC.

This clonotype was recorded at least ten times. The chain carries TRBV19 and TRBJ1-4; 7 bases agree with TRBD1. The germline gives CDR1 LNHDA, CDR2 SQIVND (reference sequence). J gave up 7 bases and V 6 bases, and 5 bases lay outside the gene matches. The CDR3 has 13 amino acids. CDR3 in amino acids: CASRPGGGEKLFF. Here the CDR3 DNA reads TGTGCCAGTAGACCAGGGGGAGGTGAAAAACTGTTTTTT.

In this sample, this clonotype turned up a few times. The gene calls are TRBV29-1 and TRBJ2-5, with 9 bases matching TRBD2. With V trimmed by 5 bases and J by 5 bases, 18 bases remained unmatched. Germline CDR1 SQVTM, CDR2 ANQGSEA. This CDR3 region has 17 residues. The DNA for the CDR3 is TGCAGCGTTAGGGACCTTTTAGCGCGGGAGGGCATGGAGACCCAGTACTTC. Translation gives CSVRDLLAREGMETQYF.

The CDR3: CASSLSYSGEQYF. The CDR3 bases are TGTGCCAGCAGCTTGTCATACAGCGGGGAGCAGTACTTC. The chain couples TRBV5-4 to TRBJ2-7, with TRBD2 as a possible D gene (6 bases). Trimming took off 1 base at V and 7 bases at J, with 12 bases between the two ends. Germline values: CDR1 SGHNT, CDR2 YYREEE (reference sequence). This CDR3 is built from 13 residues.

In its sample, this clonotype was seen many times. This chain links TRBV2 with TRBJ1-5, with TRBD1 identical over 10 bases. This CDR3 comprises 15 residues. V lost 2 bases, J lost 6 bases, and 4 bases stayed unmatched. Germline V gene lookup returns CDR1 SNHLY and CDR2 FYNNEI. The CDR3 region is CASSEWDRGSQPQHF. CDR3 bases: TGTGCCAGCAGTGAATGGGACAGGGGTAGTCAGCCCCAGCATTTT.

Comment on this clonotype: Because it lacks the conserved phenylalanine or tryptophan at the end, this CDR3 is likely a read error. V is TRBV7-2 and J is TRBJ1-1, with 10 bases aligning to TRBD1. Trimming at V came to 5 bases and at J to 7 bases, leaving 10 bases not matched to a gene. CDR1 is SGHTA and CDR2 is FQGNSA in the germline V gene. The CDR3 has 15 amino acids. CDR3 loop: CASSPRTGGSVEAFI. Written as DNA, the CDR3 is TGTGCCAGCAGCCCTCGGACAGGGGGATCAGTTGAAGCTTTCATT.

This clonotype was seen repeatedly, ten times or more. The V call is TRBV7-9, the J call TRBJ2-6; D unresolved. This CDR3 has 15 residues. CDR1 is SEHNR and CDR2 is FQNEAQ in the germline V gene (reference sequence). V lost 2 bases, J lost 2 bases, and 7 bases lay in between. As DNA, the CDR3 is TGTGCCAGCAGCTTACTATCAGCTGGGGCCAACGTCCTGACTTTC. It codes for CASSLLSAGANVLTF. The full variable domain, its missing parts supplied by reference TRBV7-9 and TRBJ2-6, is DTGVSQNPRHKITKRGQNVTFRCDPISEHNRLYWYRQTLGQGPEFLTYFQNEAQLEKSRLLSDRFSAERPKGSFSTLEIQRTEQGDSAMYLCASSLLSAGANVLTFGAGSRLTVL.

This clonotype has ten or more counts. The rearrangement joins TRBV7-9 to TRBJ2-7; 10 bases align to TRBD1. V gave up 1 base and J gave up 2 bases; unmatched junction bases: 8. CDR3 size: 17 residues. Germline V gives CDR1 SEHNR, CDR2 FQNEAQ (reference sequence). The CDR3: CASSLEAGGQGPYEQYF. CDR3 coding DNA: TGTGCCAGCAGCTTAGAAGCAGGGGGACAGGGGCCCTACGAGCAGTACTTC.

This clonotype was observed at least ten times. The chain links TRBV2 to TRBJ2-1; no clear D gene. The germline gives CDR1 SNHLY, CDR2 FYNNEI. The V end lost 2 bases, the J end lost 9 bases, and 8 bases lay between the germline ends. The CDR3 consists of 12 residues. CDR3 DNA sequence: TGTGCCAGCAGTGAAAGGTGGAGTGAGCAGTTCTTC. Amino acid sequence: CASSERWSEQFF.

For the CDR3, the DNA is TGCGCCAGCAGCTTGTCTAGCGGAACAGATACGCAGTATTTT. Amino acid sequence: CASSLSSGTDTQYF. V and J are TRBV5-1 and TRBJ2-3; 7 bases match TRBD2. Trimming took 1 base from V and 3 from J; bases not matched to a gene: 2. There are 14 residues in the CDR3. CDR1 SGHRS and CDR2 YFSETQ come from the germline V gene.